This T cell receptor beta chain was found in a study of T cell responses to AZD1222 COVID-19 vaccine. Study-wide points: Baseline seropositivity characterized only six AZD1222 recipients. In a largely white British group with more females than males, clonal diversity was possibly underestimated. Compared with day 0, the breadth and depth of the Spike-specific TCR repertoire rose significantly after two doses of AZD1222. Targets within unmutated variant regions were reportedly found for nearly half of spike-specific TCRs.

For this clone: Its specificity is not known.

Using immunoSEQ multiplex PCR, the repertoire was profiled, and TCRdb retains in-frame clones only, with some absent. The profile shows tens of thousands of clones, roughly 89% of them singletons. Germline V gives CDR1 MDHEN, CDR2 SYDVKM. Trimming removed 3 bases at V and 4 bases at J, with 7 bases between. The CDR3 runs 14 residues. The clonotype comes from an adult in good health. The chain uses TRBV28 and TRBJ2-6; D is unclear. The material sequenced was peripheral blood, taken on day 0 of MenACWY control vaccination. CDR3 sequence (DNA): TGTGCCAGCAGTTTTGAAGGGGGGGCCAACGTCCTGACTTTC. This encodes CASSFEGGANVLTF.